A selection of T cell receptor beta chains follows, all from one sample in a study of shared clonotypes between healthy human individuals. Assay: immunoSEQ multiplex PCR; the TCRdb copy retains only in-frame clones and omits some. The data show some 600,000 clones, about 96% seen once. Sequenced input: naive CD8+ T cells sorted from blood. Receptor source: a woman aged 25 to 39 in good health. Each CDR3 is given with its conserved first and last residue. A D gene is named only where the DNA matches it firmly. Size values are once, few and many counts, or a class for expanded clones, and some rows have none.

cdr3_aa cdr3_nt d_call cdr3_length v_call clone_size j_call
CASSHYSGRVHEQFF TGTGCCAGCAGCCATTATAGCGGGAGAGTCCATGAGCAGTTCTTC TRBD2 15 TRBV7-8 - TRBJ2-1
CATSRVGYTGELFF TGTGCCACCAGCAGAGTTGGATACACCGGGGAGCTGTTTTTT - 14 TRBV15 - TRBJ2-2
CASSLAYLNTEAFF TGTGCCAGCAGCTTAGCCTATTTGAACACTGAAGCTTTCTTT - 14 TRBV7-9 - TRBJ1-1
CASSFAGEGLNTEAFF TGTGCCAGCAGCTTTGCAGGGGAAGGGTTGAACACTGAAGCTTTCTTT - 16 TRBV7-2 - TRBJ1-1
CASSQRGGSSYNEQFF TGCGCCAGCAGCCAAAGAGGCGGAAGCTCCTACAATGAGCAGTTCTTC - 16 TRBV4-1 - TRBJ2-1
CASSFALTPEAFF TGTGCCAGCAGCTTCGCCTTGACTCCTGAAGCTTTCTTT - 13 TRBV7-9 - TRBJ1-1
CASSSWGEQYF TGTGCCAGCAGCTCTTGGGGCGAGCAGTACTTC - 11 TRBV7-2 - TRBJ2-7
CSGASILDTENTEAFF TGCAGCGGCGCTTCGATATTAGACACAGAGAACACTGAAGCTTTCTTT - 16 TRBV29-1 - TRBJ1-1
CASSWAGDTQYF TGTGCCAGCAGCTGGGCTGGGGATACGCAGTATTTT - 12 TRBV7-9 - TRBJ2-3
CASSLAGEFFEAFF TGTGCCAGCAGCTTAGCCGGGGAATTCTTCGAAGCTTTCTTT - 14 TRBV13 - TRBJ1-1
CASSLGGTAKYF TGTGCCAGCAGCTTAGGCGGGACAGCCAAGTACTTC TRBD1 12 TRBV13 once TRBJ2-7
CASSLGRYQPQHF TGTGCCAGCAGTTTAGGTAGATATCAGCCCCAGCATTTT - 13 TRBV27 - TRBJ1-5
CASSLGLAGPESVPYEQYF TGTGCCAGCAGTTTGGGACTAGCGGGACCCGAGAGCGTCCCCTACGAGCAGTACTTC TRBD2 19 TRBV27 - TRBJ2-7
CASSSIIYEQYF TGTGCCAGCAGCTCCATTATCTACGAGCAGTACTTC - 12 TRBV7-2 - TRBJ2-7
CASTSRLAGGWDTGELFF TGTGCCAGCACCTCCCGTCTTGCGGGAGGGTGGGACACCGGGGAGCTGTTTTTT TRBD2 18 TRBV19 - TRBJ2-2
CATSAAERAGEQYF TGTGCCACCAGCGCAGCGGAGAGGGCGGGCGAGCAGTACTTC - 14 TRBV15 - TRBJ2-7
CASSFQGANGYTF TGTGCCAGCAGCTTTCAAGGGGCTAATGGCTACACCTTC - 13 TRBV7-6 - TRBJ1-2
CSAEGGDNRGPWSNEQFF TGCAGCGCAGAGGGGGGGGATAACAGGGGTCCGTGGTCCAATGAGCAGTTCTTC - 18 TRBV29-1 - TRBJ2-1
CASSLVARGETQYF TGCGCCAGCAGCTTGGTGGCGAGGGGAGAGACCCAGTACTTC - 14 TRBV5-1 - TRBJ2-5
CASSLGANTGELFF TGTGCCAGCAGCTTAGGGGCGAACACCGGGGAGCTGTTTTTT - 14 TRBV13 - TRBJ2-2
CASSMGISNQPQHF TGTGCCAGCAGTATGGGGATTAGCAATCAGCCCCAGCATTTT - 14 TRBV27 - TRBJ1-5
CASSGSTNGANVLTF TGTGCCAGCAGTGGGAGTACCAACGGGGCCAACGTCCTGACTTTC - 15 TRBV6-6 - TRBJ2-6
CASSSEEQGGSYNEQFF TGTGCCAGCAGCTCGGAAGAACAGGGGGGCTCCTACAATGAGCAGTTCTTC TRBD1 17 TRBV5-4 - TRBJ2-1
CASGGTNTGELFF TGTGCCAGCGGAGGTACGAACACCGGGGAGCTGTTTTTT - 13 TRBV27 - TRBJ2-2
CASSEGSPPAYNEQFF TGTGCCAGCAGTGAAGGTTCTCCGCCGGCCTACAATGAGCAGTTCTTC - 16 TRBV2 - TRBJ2-1
CASSRTSGITSYEQYF TGCGCCAGCAGCCGAACTAGCGGGATAACCTCCTACGAGCAGTACTTC TRBD2 16 TRBV4-1 - TRBJ2-7
CASSLAVYSGANVLTF TGTGCCAGCAGCTTAGCCGTCTACTCTGGGGCCAACGTCCTGACTTTC - 16 TRBV7-2 - TRBJ2-6
CASSLVEDYEQYF TGTGCCAGCAGTTTGGTGGAAGACTACGAGCAGTACTTC - 13 TRBV28 once TRBJ2-7
CASSHYLTFDRGTGELFF TGTGCCAGCAGCCACTACCTAACCTTCGACAGGGGCACCGGGGAGCTGTTTTTT TRBD1 18 TRBV11-2 - TRBJ2-2
CASSSDREATDTQYF TGTGCCAGCAGTTCCGACAGGGAGGCCACAGATACGCAGTATTTT - 15 TRBV28 - TRBJ2-3
CASSFLARYNEQFF TGTGCCAGCAGTTTTCTAGCGCGCTACAATGAGCAGTTCTTC - 14 TRBV28 - TRBJ2-1
CASSPTGTVTGELFF TGTGCCAGCAGCCCCACCGGGACAGTCACCGGGGAGCTGTTTTTT TRBD1 15 TRBV5-6 - TRBJ2-2
CASSPPTVNEQFF TGTGCCAGCAGCCCCCCGACTGTCAATGAGCAGTTCTTC - 13 TRBV7-8 - TRBJ2-1
CASGLDVNQPQHF TGTGCTAGTGGGCTCGACGTCAATCAGCCCCAGCATTTT - 13 TRBV12-5 - TRBJ1-5
CASGLAGDYEQYF TGTGCCAGCGGCCTAGCGGGGGACTACGAGCAGTACTTC TRBD2 13 TRBV28 once TRBJ2-7
CASSTGGTDTQYF TGTGCCAGCAGCACAGGGGGCACAGATACGCAGTATTTT TRBD1 13 TRBV5-6 - TRBJ2-3
CASSSQFWTGSYNEQFF TGTGCCAGCAGTTCCCAATTCTGGACAGGTTCCTACAATGAGCAGTTCTTC TRBD1 17 TRBV28 - TRBJ2-1
CASSSVGGSAYGNTIYF TGCGCCAGCAGCTCCGTCGGGGGATCGGCTTATGGAAACACCATATATTTT - 17 TRBV5-1 - TRBJ1-3
CASSYSIGGRTYEQYF TGTGCCAGCAGTTACTCGATCGGCGGGAGGACCTACGAGCAGTACTTC TRBD2 16 TRBV6-5 - TRBJ2-7
CASTLAGALQETQYF TGTGCCAGCACGCTAGCGGGCGCATTACAAGAGACCCAGTACTTC TRBD2 15 TRBV6-6 - TRBJ2-5
CASRPGDSYEQYF TGTGCCAGCAGACCAGGGGACTCCTACGAGCAGTACTTC - 13 TRBV27 - TRBJ2-7